One and the same sample provided the 26 T cell receptor beta chains below, sequenced in a study of T cells expressing NK-cell markers. TCRdb reprocessed the 5' RACE reads and reports one entry per CDR3 protein, with no DNA. Here the sample table reports 150,000 to 170,000 distinct CDR3 sequences. The sample consisted of blood T cells: a sorted CD56 or NKG2C T cell subset, CD4+ or CD8+ T cells, or bulk PBMC T cells (not recorded which). The receptor set was obtained from a woman aged 45 to 65 in good health.

This chain connects TRBV12-5 to TRBJ2-3; TCRdb names TRBD2, which stays unverified in the absence of DNA. This CDR3 comprises 14 residues. From germline, CDR1 is LGHNT and CDR2 FRNRAP. This CDR3 reads CASRLAASTDTQYF.

The chain recombines TRBV20-1 with TRBJ2-1; TCRdb names TRBD2, which stays unverified in the absence of DNA. The CDR3 has 14 amino acids. Per germline, CDR1 DFQATT and CDR2 SNEGSKA (reference sequence). CDR3: CSAGSGRAINEQFF.

The CDR3 loop reads CSVLPSTGELFF. The V and J genes are TRBV29-1 and TRBJ2-2. The CDR3 is 12 amino acids. Germline loops: CDR1 SQVTM, CDR2 ANQGSEA.

The V gene is TRBV6-6, the J gene TRBJ2-1; checking the TCRdb D call of TRBD1 is not possible without DNA. In germline, CDR1 is MNHNY, CDR2 SVGAGI (reference sequence). The CDR3 is made up of 11 amino acids. The CDR3: CASGTPIEQFF.

The chain recombines TRBV7-9 with TRBJ1-2; TCRdb selects TRBD1, and the lack of DNA leaves this call unchecked. The CDR3 consists of 15 residues. Germline V lookup: CDR1 SEHNR, CDR2 FQNEAQ (reference sequence). CDR3: CASSLGAPSLYGYTF. The full variable domain, its missing parts supplied by reference TRBV7-9 and TRBJ1-2, is DTGVSQNPRHKITKRGQNVTFRCDPISEHNRLYWYRQTLGQGPEFLTYFQNEAQLEKSRLLSDRFSAERPKGSFSTLEIQRTEQGDSAMYLCASSLGAPSLYGYTFGSGTRLTVV.

The rearrangement joins TRBV6-2 or TRBV6-3 to TRBJ2-1. This CDR3 has 15 amino acids. Per the germline V gene, CDR1 is MNHEY and CDR2 is SVGEGT. The chain's CDR3 is CASCPSESYYNEQFF.

The rearrangement joins TRBV18 to TRBJ2-3. The CDR3 spans 15 residues. Germline V gene data show CDR1 as KGHSH and CDR2 as LQKENI. CDR3: CASSPWGPDTDTQYF.

The CDR3 region is CASSRRQDRTDTQYF. The chain has TRBV7-9 and TRBJ2-3; checking the TCRdb D call of TRBD1 is not possible without DNA. This CDR3 is built from 15 residues. Germline CDR1 is SEHNR and CDR2 is FQNEAQ (reference sequence).

The V gene is TRBV5-8, the J gene TRBJ2-1; TCRdb returns TRBD2, unconfirmable since there is no DNA. This CDR3 has 15 residues. Germline-derived CDR1 and CDR2 are SGHTS and YDEGEE. The CDR3 spells CASRSGLAGVHEQFF.

The chain is built from TRBV12-3 or TRBV12-4 and TRBJ2-1. The CDR3 runs to 14 residues. This chain's CDR3 is CASSFALSYNEQFF.

The rearrangement uses TRBV2 and TRBJ2-1; TCRdb outputs TRBD1, but without DNA this stays unchecked. Germline-derived CDR1 and CDR2 are SNHLY and FYNNEI. The CDR3 runs to 15 residues. CDR3 sequence: CASSGPPGGYNEQFF.

The rearrangement joins TRBV9 to TRBJ2-1; TCRdb returns TRBD2, unconfirmable since there is no DNA. CDR3 length equals 13 residues. In germline, CDR1 is SGDLS, CDR2 YYNGEE. The CDR3 loop is CASMGGRNNEQFF.

This chain uses TRBV5-1 with TRBJ2-1; lacking DNA, the TRBD1 call made by TCRdb goes unchecked. CDR3 length: 14 residues. The germline V gene has CDR1 SGHRS and CDR2 YFSETQ. The CDR3 reads CASNPGGSYNEQFF.

This chain uses TRBV7-9 with TRBJ2-2; with no DNA, the TCRdb D assignment of TRBD2 cannot be verified. Germline CDR1 is SEHNR and CDR2 is FQNEAQ (reference sequence). The CDR3 loop spans 14 amino acids. Here the CDR3 reads CASEGLGNTGELFF. Full variable domain (missing parts from reference TRBV7-9 and TRBJ2-2): DTGVSQNPRHKITKRGQNVTFRCDPISEHNRLYWYRQTLGQGPEFLTYFQNEAQLEKSRLLSDRFSAERPKGSFSTLEIQRTEQGDSAMYLCASEGLGNTGELFFGEGSRLTVL.

The chain uses TRBV15 and TRBJ2-5; TCRdb selects TRBD1, and the lack of DNA leaves this call unchecked. CDR1 and CDR2 from the germline V gene are LNHNV and YYDKDF (reference sequence). This CDR3 is built from 17 residues. The CDR3: CATSRDTGVTAKETQYF.

The chain has TRBV5-1 and TRBJ2-1; lacking DNA, the TRBD2 call made by TCRdb goes unchecked. Germline assignment: CDR1 SGHRS and CDR2 YFSETQ. This CDR3 comprises 15 residues. CDR3 sequence reads: CASSSPGLERSEQFF.

This chain links TRBV13 with TRBJ2-7; with no DNA, the TCRdb D assignment of TRBD1 cannot be verified. The CDR3 consists of 12 residues. Germline loops: CDR1 PRHDT, CDR2 FYEKMQ (reference sequence). This CDR3 is CASTRRGQGTYF.

The chain is built from TRBV24-1 and TRBJ2-2; without DNA, the TCRdb call of TRBD1 cannot be checked. CDR1 and CDR2 (germline): KGHDR, SFDVKD. This CDR3 is 12 amino acids long. CDR3 sequence: CATSGGAGELFF.

The genes are TRBV6-5 and TRBJ2-1; there is no DNA to check the TCRdb D call of TRBD1. Germline values: CDR1 MNHEY, CDR2 SVGAGI. The CDR3 runs 13 residues. CDR3 sequence: CASSWGVSNEQFF.

J is TRBJ2-3 and V is TRBV30. The CDR3 runs to 14 residues. Germline CDR1 reads GTSNPN; CDR2 reads SVGIG (reference sequence). CDR3 sequence reads: CAWSVGANTDTQYF.

The chain is built from TRBV5-1 and TRBJ1-1. The CDR3 runs to 14 residues. The germline CDR1 and CDR2 sequences are SGHRS and YFSETQ. The CDR3 loop reads CASSFWDRTTEAFF. Full variable domain (rest looked up from reference TRBV5-1 and TRBJ1-1): KAGVTQTPRYLIKTRGQQVTLSCSPISGHRSVSWYQQTPGQGLQFLFEYFSETQRNKGNFPGRFSGRQFSNSRSEMNVSTLELGDSALYLCASSFWDRTTEAFFGQGTRLTVV.

The chain employs TRBV5-1 and TRBJ2-1; TCRdb gives TRBD2 as the D gene, but with no DNA this cannot be confirmed. Germline CDR1 SGHRS, CDR2 YFSETQ. This CDR3 is 18 amino acids long. The CDR3 protein is CASSWGYASGSQYNEQFF.

The genes are TRBV29-1 and TRBJ1-2; the TCRdb call, TRBD1, lacks DNA for checking. Per the germline V gene, CDR1 is SQVTM and CDR2 is ANQGSEA. CDR3 size: 17 residues. CDR3 loop: CSALTPDRVIANYGYTF.

The chain has TRBV5-1 and TRBJ2-2; without DNA, the TCRdb call of TRBD1 cannot be checked. CDR1 is SGHRS, CDR2 YFSETQ, per germline. CDR3 length: 15 amino acids. Here the CDR3 reads CASSFVQGRTGELFF.

V is TRBV5-1 and J is TRBJ1-1; the TCRdb D gene call, TRBD1, has no DNA to confirm it. CDR3 length: 14 amino acids. Germline V CDR1 and CDR2: SGHRS, YFSETQ. CDR3 residues: CASSWIGDGTEAFF.

The chain employs TRBV27 and TRBJ2-1; TCRdb designates TRBD2, a call that cannot be tested without DNA. Germline V gene lookup returns CDR1 MNHEY and CDR2 SMNVEV (reference sequence). This CDR3 has 19 amino acids. CDR3 sequence: CASSLYGTSGKSSYNEQFF.